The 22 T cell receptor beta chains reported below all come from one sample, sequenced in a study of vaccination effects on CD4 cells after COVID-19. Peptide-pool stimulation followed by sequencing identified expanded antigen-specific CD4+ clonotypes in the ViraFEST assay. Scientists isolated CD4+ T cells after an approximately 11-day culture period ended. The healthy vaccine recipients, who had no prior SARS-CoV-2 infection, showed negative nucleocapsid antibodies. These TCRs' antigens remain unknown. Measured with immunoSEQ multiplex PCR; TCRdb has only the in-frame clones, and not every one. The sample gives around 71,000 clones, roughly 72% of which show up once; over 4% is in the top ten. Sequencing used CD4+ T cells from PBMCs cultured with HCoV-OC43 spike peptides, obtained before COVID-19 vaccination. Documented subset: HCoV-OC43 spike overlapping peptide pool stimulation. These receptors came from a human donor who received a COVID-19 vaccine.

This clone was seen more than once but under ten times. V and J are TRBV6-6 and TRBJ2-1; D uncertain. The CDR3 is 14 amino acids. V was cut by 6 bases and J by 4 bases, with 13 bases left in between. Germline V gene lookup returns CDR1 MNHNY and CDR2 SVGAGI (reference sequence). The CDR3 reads CASRPSGRYNEQFF. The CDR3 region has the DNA TGTGCCAGCAGACCGTCCGGTCGGTACAATGAGCAGTTCTTC.

CDR3 nucleotide sequence: TGTGCCAGCAGTGTTTCTCTCGTGAATACGCAGTATTTT. Its protein product is CASSVSLVNTQYF. The V and J genes are TRBV2 and TRBJ2-3; the D is unclear. The ends were cut back, 4 bases at V and 7 bases at J, with 12 bases in the middle. Germline values: CDR1 SNHLY, CDR2 FYNNEI. This CDR3 spans 13 amino acids. Filled out from reference TRBV2 and TRBJ2-3, the complete variable domain reads EPEVTQTPSHQVTQMGQEVILRCVPISNHLYFYWYRQILGQKVEFLVSFYNNEISEKSEIFDDQFSVERPDGSNFTLKIRSTKLEDSAMYFCASSVSLVNTQYFGPGTRLTVL.

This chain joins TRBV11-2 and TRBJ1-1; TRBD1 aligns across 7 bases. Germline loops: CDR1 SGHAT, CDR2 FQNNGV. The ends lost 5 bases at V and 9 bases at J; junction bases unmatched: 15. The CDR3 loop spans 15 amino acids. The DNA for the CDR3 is TGTGCCAGCAGCCTAAGAAGACAGGGCCAAACCCAAGCTTTCTTT. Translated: CASSLRRQGQTQAFF.

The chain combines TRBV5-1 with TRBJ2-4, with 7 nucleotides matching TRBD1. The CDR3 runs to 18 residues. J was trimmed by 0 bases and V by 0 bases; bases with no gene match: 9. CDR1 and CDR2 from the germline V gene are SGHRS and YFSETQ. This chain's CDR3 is CASSLDRDRTLAKNIQYF. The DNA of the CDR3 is TGCGCCAGCAGCTTGGATCGGGACAGAACCTTAGCCAAAAACATTCAGTACTTC.

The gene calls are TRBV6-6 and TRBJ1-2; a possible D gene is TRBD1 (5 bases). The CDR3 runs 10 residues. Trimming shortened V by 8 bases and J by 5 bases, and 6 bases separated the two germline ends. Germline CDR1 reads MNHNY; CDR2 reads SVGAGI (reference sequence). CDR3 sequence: CASRGYGYTF. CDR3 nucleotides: TGTGCCAGCCGGGGGTATGGCTACACCTTC.

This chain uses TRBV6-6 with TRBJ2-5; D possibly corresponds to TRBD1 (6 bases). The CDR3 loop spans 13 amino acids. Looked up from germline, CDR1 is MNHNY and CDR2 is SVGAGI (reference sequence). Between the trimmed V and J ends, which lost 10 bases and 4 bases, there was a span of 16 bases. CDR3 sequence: CATQGPFGETQYF. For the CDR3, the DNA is TGTGCCACCCAGGGGCCATTCGGAGAGACCCAGTACTTC.

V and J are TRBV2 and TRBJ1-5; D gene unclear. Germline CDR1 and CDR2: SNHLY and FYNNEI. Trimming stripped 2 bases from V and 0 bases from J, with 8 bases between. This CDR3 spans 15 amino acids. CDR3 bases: TGTGCCAGCAGTGAATGGGGTTATAGCAATCAGCCCCAGCATTTT. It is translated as CASSEWGYSNQPQHF.

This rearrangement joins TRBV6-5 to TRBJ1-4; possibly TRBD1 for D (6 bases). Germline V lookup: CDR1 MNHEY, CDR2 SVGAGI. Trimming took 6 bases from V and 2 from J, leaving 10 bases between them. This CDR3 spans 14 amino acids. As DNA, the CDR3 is TGTGCCAGCAGACCCCAGGGGACTAATGAAAAACTGTTTTTT. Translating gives CASRPQGTNEKLFF.

For the CDR3, the DNA is TGTGCCAGTAGTACCTTTGAGAACACTGAAGCTTTCTTT. It codes for CASSTFENTEAFF. The chain joins TRBV19 to TRBJ1-1; D gene unclear. This CDR3 contains 13 residues. Trimming removed 4 bases at V and 1 base at J, with 7 bases between. Germline V lookup: CDR1 LNHDA, CDR2 SQIVND (reference sequence). The variable domain in full, with the rest retrieved from reference TRBV19 and TRBJ1-1, is DGGITQSPKYLFRKEGQNVTLSCEQNLNHDAMYWYRQDPGQGLRLIYYSQIVNDFQKGDIAEGYSVSREKKESFPLTVTSAQKNPTAFYLCASSTFENTEAFFGQGTRLTVV.

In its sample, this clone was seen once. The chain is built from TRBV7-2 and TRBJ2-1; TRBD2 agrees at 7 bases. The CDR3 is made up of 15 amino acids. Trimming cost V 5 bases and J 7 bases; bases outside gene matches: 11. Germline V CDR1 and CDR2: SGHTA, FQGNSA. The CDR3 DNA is TGTGCCAGCAGCGGCGGGGGACTTGGCACGAATGAGCAGTTCTTC. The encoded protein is CASSGGGLGTNEQFF.

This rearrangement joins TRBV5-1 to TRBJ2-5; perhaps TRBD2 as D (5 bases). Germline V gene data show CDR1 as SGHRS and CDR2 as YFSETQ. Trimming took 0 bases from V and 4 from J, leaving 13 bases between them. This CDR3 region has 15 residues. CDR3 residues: CASSLGSRRGETQYF. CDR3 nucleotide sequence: TGCGCCAGCAGCTTGGGGTCCCGTCGGGGAGAGACCCAGTACTTC.

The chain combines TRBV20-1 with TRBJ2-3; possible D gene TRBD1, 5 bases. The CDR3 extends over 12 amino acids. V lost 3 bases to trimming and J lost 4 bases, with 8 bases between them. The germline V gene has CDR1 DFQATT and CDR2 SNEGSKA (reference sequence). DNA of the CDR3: TGCAGTGCTAGTCAGGGCCCAGATACGCAGTATTTT. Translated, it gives CSASQGPDTQYF.

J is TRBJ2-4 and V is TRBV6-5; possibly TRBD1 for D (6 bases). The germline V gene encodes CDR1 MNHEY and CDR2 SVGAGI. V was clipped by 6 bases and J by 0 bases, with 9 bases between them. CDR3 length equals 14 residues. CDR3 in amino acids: CASRDREAKNIQYF. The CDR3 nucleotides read TGTGCCAGCAGGGACAGAGAAGCCAAAAACATTCAGTACTTC.

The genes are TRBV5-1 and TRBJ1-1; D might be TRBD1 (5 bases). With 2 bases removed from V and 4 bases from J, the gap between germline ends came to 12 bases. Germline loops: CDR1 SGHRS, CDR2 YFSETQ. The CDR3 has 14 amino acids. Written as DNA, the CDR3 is TGCGCCAGCAGCTTCGGAGGGGTTCTCACTGAAGCTTTCTTT. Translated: CASSFGGVLTEAFF.

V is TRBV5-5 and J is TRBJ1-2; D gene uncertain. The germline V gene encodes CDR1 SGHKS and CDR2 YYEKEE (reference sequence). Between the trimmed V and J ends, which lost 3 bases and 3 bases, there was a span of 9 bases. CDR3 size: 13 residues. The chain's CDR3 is CASSSFMDYGYTF. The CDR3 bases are TGTGCCAGCAGCTCCTTTATGGACTATGGCTACACCTTC.

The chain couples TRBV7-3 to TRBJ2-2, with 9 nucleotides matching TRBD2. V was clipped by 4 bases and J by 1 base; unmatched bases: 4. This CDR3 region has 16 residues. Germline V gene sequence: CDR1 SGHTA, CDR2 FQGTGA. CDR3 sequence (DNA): TGTGCCAGCAGCTCCAATAGCGGGAGGAACACCGGGGAGCTGTTTTTT. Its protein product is CASSSNSGRNTGELFF.

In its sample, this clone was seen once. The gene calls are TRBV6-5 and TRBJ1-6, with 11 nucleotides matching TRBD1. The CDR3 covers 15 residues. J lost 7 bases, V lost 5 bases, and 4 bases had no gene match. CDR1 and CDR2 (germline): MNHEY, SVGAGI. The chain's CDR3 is CASSRTGGENSPLHF. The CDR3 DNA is TGTGCCAGCAGTCGGACAGGGGGCGAGAATTCACCCCTCCACTTT.

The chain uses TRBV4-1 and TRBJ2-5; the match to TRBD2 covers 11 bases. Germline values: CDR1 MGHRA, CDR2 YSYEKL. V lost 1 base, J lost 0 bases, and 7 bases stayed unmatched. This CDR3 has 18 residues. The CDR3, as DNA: TGCGCCAGCAGCCAAGTCCTAGCGGGGGGCGGGTACCAAGAGACCCAGTACTTC. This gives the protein CASSQVLAGGGYQETQYF.

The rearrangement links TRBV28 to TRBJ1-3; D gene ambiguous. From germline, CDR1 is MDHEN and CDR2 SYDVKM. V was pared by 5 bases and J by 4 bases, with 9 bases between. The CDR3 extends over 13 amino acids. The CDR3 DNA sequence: TGTGCCAGCAGTCCACTGGGGGGAAACACCATATATTTT. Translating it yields CASSPLGGNTIYF.

The CDR3 loop reads CASSLVGSFDTGELFF. The CDR3 DNA follows: TGTGCCAGCAGCTTAGTCGGGTCTTTCGACACCGGGGAGCTGTTTTTT. The rearrangement uses TRBV7-3 and TRBJ2-2; D is unresolved. Trimming left V 2 bases short and J 3 bases short, with 13 bases between. The CDR3 is made up of 16 amino acids. Germline CDR1 SGHTA, CDR2 FQGTGA.

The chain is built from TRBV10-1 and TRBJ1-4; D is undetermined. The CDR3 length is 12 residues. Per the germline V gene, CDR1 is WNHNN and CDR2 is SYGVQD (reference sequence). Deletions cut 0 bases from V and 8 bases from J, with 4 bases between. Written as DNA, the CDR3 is TGCGCCAGCAGTGAGTCCTCCGAAAAACTGTTTTTT. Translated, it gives CASSESSEKLFF.

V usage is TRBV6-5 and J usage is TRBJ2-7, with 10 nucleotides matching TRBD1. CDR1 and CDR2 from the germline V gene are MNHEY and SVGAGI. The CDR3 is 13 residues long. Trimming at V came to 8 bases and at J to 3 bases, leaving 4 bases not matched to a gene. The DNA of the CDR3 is TGTGCCAGCCGGGACAGGGGATTCTACGAGCAGTACGTC. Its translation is CASRDRGFYEQYV.